One sample yielded the 26 T cell receptor beta chains listed below, sequenced in a study of blood T cell repertoires in COVID-19. Clones were sequenced by immunoSEQ multiplex PCR, and TCRdb holds only the in-frame ones, with some missing. Of about 220,000 clones listed, approximately 80% are singletons. Sequencing was carried out using peripheral blood. The receptors come from a human donor in a cohort sampled during active COVID-19.

The rearrangement uses TRBV5-1 and TRBJ2-3; TRBD2 aligns across 8 bases. The junction had 10 bases not matched to a gene; V was cut back by 4 bases and J by 3 bases. Looked up from germline, CDR1 is SGHRS and CDR2 is YFSETQ. The CDR3 sequence is 16 residues long. CDR3 in amino acids: CASSIISGRGTDTQYF. CDR3 in DNA: TGCGCCAGCAGCATCATCAGCGGGAGAGGTACAGATACGCAGTATTTT.

V usage is TRBV4-1 and J usage is TRBJ2-2; 7 bases map to TRBD1. This CDR3 has 15 residues. Germline assignment: CDR1 MGHRA and CDR2 YSYEKL. The V and J ends lost 4 bases and 0 bases, in that order; junction bases with no gene match: 2. CDR3 bases: TGCGCCAGCAGCCGGGGACAGCCGAACACCGGGGAGCTGTTTTTT. Residues: CASSRGQPNTGELFF.

The chain uses TRBV18 and TRBJ2-2; 11 bases are shared with TRBD2. The CDR3 length is 18 residues. V shed 5 bases, J shed 1 base, and the junction held 9 bases outside the gene matches. Germline values: CDR1 KGHSH, CDR2 LQKENI. Written as DNA, the CDR3 is TGTGCCAGCTCAGCGGAGACTAGCGGGACGGTGAACACCGGGGAGCTGTTTTTT. Amino acids: CASSAETSGTVNTGELFF.

This chain links TRBV2 with TRBJ1-1, with D possibly TRBD1 on 6 matching bases. The CDR3 is 14 residues long. Per germline, CDR1 SNHLY and CDR2 FYNNEI. V was shortened by 8 bases and J by 2 bases, with 15 bases between the two germline ends. CDR3 nucleotides: TGTGCCAGCGGAAAGGGGGAAATAAACACTGAAGCTTTCTTT. Translating gives CASGKGEINTEAFF.

This sequence joins TRBV7-2 and TRBJ2-2; D might be TRBD2 (6 bases). The germline gives CDR1 SGHTA, CDR2 FQGNSA. Trimming removed 5 bases from V and 1 base from J, with 11 bases in between. CDR3 length: 15 amino acids. DNA of the CDR3: TGTGCCAGCAGCGTCGGGACTCTGAACACCGGGGAGCTGTTTTTT. Protein sequence: CASSVGTLNTGELFF. Drawing the rest from reference TRBV7-2 and TRBJ2-2, the complete variable domain is GAGVSQSPSNKVTEKGKDVELRCDPISGHTALYWYRQSLGQGLEFLIYFQGNSAPDKSGLPSDRFSAERTGGSVSTLTIQRTQQEDSAVYLCASSVGTLNTGELFFGEGSRLTVL.

This clone has just one count. The chain employs TRBV28 and TRBJ1-2; D call uncertain. Germline V gene sequence: CDR1 MDHEN, CDR2 SYDVKM. The CDR3 covers 15 residues. Trimming stripped 2 bases from V and 8 bases from J, with 18 bases between. As DNA, the CDR3 is TGTGCCAGCAGTTTAGTCGTGACAACAAGGTCGGGCTACACCTTC. This gives the protein CASSLVVTTRSGYTF.

This clone appeared a few times. This chain joins TRBV5-5 and TRBJ2-3; 9 nucleotides align to TRBD2. The CDR3 extends over 16 amino acids. V gave up 0 bases and J gave up 4 bases; unmatched junction bases: 6. The germline CDR1 and CDR2 sequences are SGHKS and YYEKEE (reference sequence). This CDR3 reads CASSLVAGAGADTQYF. DNA of the CDR3: TGTGCCAGCAGCTTGGTAGCGGGGGCGGGGGCAGATACGCAGTATTTT. The variable domain in full, completed from reference TRBV5-5 and TRBJ2-3, reads DAGVTQSPTHLIKTRGQQVTLRCSPISGHKSVSWYQQVLGQGPQFIFQYYEKEERGRGNFPDRFSARQFPNYSSELNVNALLLGDSALYLCASSLVAGAGADTQYFGPGTRLTVL.

The chain has TRBV19 and TRBJ2-2, with D possibly matching TRBD1 (6 bases). The V gene lost 9 bases and the J gene lost 1 base, with 15 bases spanning the gap. CDR1 is LNHDA and CDR2 is SQIVND in the germline V gene (reference sequence). This CDR3 region has 15 residues. Here the CDR3 reads CASKTGSVNTGELFF. The CDR3 coding sequence is TGTGCCAGCAAAACAGGGAGCGTGAACACCGGGGAGCTGTTTTTT.

The CDR3 loop is CASSLARSTEAFF. In nucleotides, the CDR3 is TGTGCCAGCAGCTTAGCGAGGTCTACTGAAGCTTTCTTT. This chain links TRBV11-1 with TRBJ1-1; D remains ambiguous. Germline-derived CDR1 and CDR2 are SGHAT and FQDESV (reference sequence). V shed 0 bases and J shed 5 bases, with 7 bases lying between them. The CDR3 has 13 residues.

V and J are TRBV28 and TRBJ1-1, with D perhaps matching TRBD1 (5 bases). Looked up from germline, CDR1 is MDHEN and CDR2 is SYDVKM. Trimming took 8 bases from V and 3 from J, leaving 13 bases between them. The CDR3 spans 13 residues. The CDR3, as DNA: TGTGCCAGCCGCTCCTCGGGGGACACTGAAGCTTTCTTT. Encoded protein: CASRSSGDTEAFF.

This chain's CDR3 is CASSQVWAAYNEQFF. In DNA form, the CDR3 reads TGTGCCAGCAGCCAAGTCTGGGCCGCCTACAATGAGCAGTTCTTC. The V and J genes are TRBV4-2 and TRBJ2-1; D is uncertain. Trimming took off 1 base at V and 2 bases at J, with 9 bases between the two ends. Germline V CDR1 and CDR2: LGHNA, YNFKEQ. The CDR3 totals 15 residues.

V gene TRBV9 combines with J gene TRBJ2-2; D unresolved. CDR1 SGDLS and CDR2 YYNGEE come from the germline V gene. Trimming removed 0 bases at V and 4 bases at J, with 4 bases between. This CDR3 is built from 13 residues. The CDR3 nucleotides are TGTGCCAGCAGCGTAGATCTCACCGGGGAGCTGTTTTTT. This codes for CASSVDLTGELFF.

CDR3 amino acids: CASSSGGTLREKLFF. Here the CDR3 DNA reads TGTGCCAGCAGCTCCGGGGGGACCCTTAGGGAAAAACTGTTTTTT. The chain employs TRBV9 and TRBJ1-4; tentative D call: TRBD1 (5 bases). The V end was cut by 4 bases, the J end by 8 bases, with 18 bases between. Germline V gene sequence: CDR1 SGDLS, CDR2 YYNGEE. The CDR3 runs to 15 residues.

The CDR3 coding sequence is TGCAGTGCTAGTCGGACAGGGGGGAGTACCGGGGAGCTGTTTTTT. This translates into CSASRTGGSTGELFF. J is TRBJ2-2 and V is TRBV20-1; TRBD1 matches 10 bases. CDR3 length: 15 residues. The ends lost 3 bases at V and 5 bases at J; junction bases unmatched: 6. The V gene's germline CDR1 is DFQATT and CDR2 SNEGSKA (reference sequence).

V and J are TRBV28 and TRBJ1-6; 7 nucleotides agree with TRBD1. The CDR3 length is 15 residues. Germline V lookup: CDR1 MDHEN, CDR2 SYDVKM. Losses at the gene ends were 6 bases for V and 6 bases for J; bases not matched to a gene: 8. The CDR3, as DNA: TGTGCCAGCAGCCCCTTCCGGGACAGTAATTCACCCCTCCACTTT. Amino acids: CASSPFRDSNSPLHF.

This clone was observed a single time. The chain recombines TRBV5-4 with TRBJ1-1, with TRBD1 identical over 9 bases. The germline V gene has CDR1 SGHNT and CDR2 YYREEE (reference sequence). The CDR3 contains 16 residues. V was pared by 4 bases and J by 0 bases, with 7 bases of the junction left unmatched. CDR3 coding DNA: TGTGCCAGCAGCCCTCCGGGACAGGGACTGAACACTGAAGCTTTCTTT. Amino acids: CASSPPGQGLNTEAFF.

V is TRBV19 and J is TRBJ1-2, with TRBD1 as a possible D gene (6 bases). Looked up from germline, CDR1 is LNHDA and CDR2 is SQIVND (reference sequence). The CDR3 extends over 15 amino acids. Trimming left V 6 bases short and J 3 bases short, with 17 bases between. CDR3 DNA: TGTGCCAGTAGCCCAACCCCGGACAGATACTATGGCTACACCTTC. It is translated as CASSPTPDRYYGYTF.

The chain carries TRBV2 and TRBJ1-5; TRBD1 is a possible D gene (6 bases). V lost 3 bases to trimming and J lost 6 bases, with 15 bases between them. This CDR3 region has 15 residues. Germline CDR1 and CDR2: SNHLY and FYNNEI. The CDR3 DNA reads TGTGCCAGCAGTGACTTTCAGGGGAGGGGTCAGCCCCAGCATTTT. This gives the protein CASSDFQGRGQPQHF.

The chain has TRBV7-2 and TRBJ1-5; 9 positions agree with TRBD1. Unmatched junction bases numbered 6, after V lost 5 bases and J lost 1 base. The CDR3 is made up of 16 amino acids. Germline-derived CDR1 and CDR2 are SGHTA and FQGNSA. CDR3 nucleotide sequence: TGTGCCAGCAGCCCACCTGGACAGGGGAGCAATCAGCCCCAGCATTTT. Amino acid sequence: CASSPPGQGSNQPQHF.

The chain combines TRBV7-9 with TRBJ2-2; TRBD2 might be the D (5 bases). Trimming pared 8 bases from V and 5 bases from J, leaving 12 bases between. The germline V gene encodes CDR1 SEHNR and CDR2 FQNEAQ (reference sequence). The CDR3 extends over 13 amino acids. CDR3 amino acids: CASDELGTGELFF. CDR3 in DNA: TGTGCCAGCGATGAACTAGGGACCGGGGAGCTGTTTTTT.

This chain links TRBV10-3 with TRBJ2-2, with 7 bases lining up with TRBD2. V was clipped by 6 bases and J by 5 bases; unmatched bases: 15. CDR1 and CDR2 (germline): ENHRY, SYGVKD. CDR3 size: 17 residues. Here the CDR3 reads CAISPKGLSTETGELFF. The CDR3 DNA follows: TGTGCCATCAGCCCCAAGGGACTATCGACGGAGACCGGGGAGCTGTTTTTT.

The chain recombines TRBV20-1 with TRBJ1-5, with D perhaps matching TRBD1 (5 bases). V lost 3 bases and J lost 2, with 17 bases in between. CDR3 length equals 16 residues. CDR1 and CDR2 (germline): DFQATT, SNEGSKA (reference sequence). Written as DNA, the CDR3 is TGCAGTGCTAGTCGGTCCCCAGGGCGTCGCAATCAGCCCCAGCATTTT. This gives the protein CSASRSPGRRNQPQHF.

This chain uses TRBV21-1 with TRBJ2-2; the table's D gene call, TRBD2, was not cross checked with the DNA. TRBV21-1 is flagged as a pseudogene. There are 18 residues in the CDR3. CDR3 DNA: TGTGCCAGCAGCGCCCCCTTCCCCGGGGGAAAGAACACCGGGGAGCTGTTTTTT. This gives the protein CASSAPFPGGKNTGELFF.

This chain links TRBV7-8 with TRBJ1-3; D perhaps matches TRBD1 (6 bases). V shed 5 bases and J shed 3 bases, with 17 bases lying between them. CDR1 and CDR2 from the germline V gene are SGHVS and FQNEAQ. This CDR3 contains 16 residues. CDR3 sequence: CASSPLGGADGNTIYF. DNA for the CDR3: TGTGCCAGCAGCCCCCTCGGGGGGGCCGATGGAAACACCATATATTTT.

This rearrangement joins TRBV6-5 to TRBJ1-5; D unresolved. Germline loops: CDR1 MNHEY, CDR2 SVGAGI. V shed 2 bases and J shed 0 bases, with 5 bases lying between them. This CDR3 has 14 amino acids. The CDR3 bases are TGTGCCAGCAGTTACAGCGGTAGCAATCAGCCCCAGCATTTT. This gives the protein CASSYSGSNQPQHF.

The chain recombines TRBV16 with TRBJ2-7; D is perhaps TRBD2 (5 bases). V shed 5 bases and J shed 3 bases, with 11 bases lying between them. From germline, CDR1 is KGHSY and CDR2 FQNENV. This CDR3 has 13 amino acids. The DNA for the CDR3 is TGTGCCAGCAGCTCGGGGTCCCTCTACGAGCAGTACTTC. It encodes CASSSGSLYEQYF.